One sample yielded the 24 T cell receptor beta chains listed below, sequenced in a study of cytomegalovirus exposure and HLA in healthy donors. PCR amplification relied on 60 Vbeta primers (plus 13 Jbeta primers). Clones were sequenced by immunoSEQ multiplex PCR, and TCRdb holds only the in-frame ones, with some missing. Found here are about 190,000 clones, around 84% of them singletons; the top ten hold roughly 2.8%. The specimen was PBMCs. The receptor set was obtained from a woman aged 45-65 years in good health and CMV-seropositive.

The chain combines TRBV5-6 with TRBJ1-2; the match to TRBD1 covers 9 bases. With 5 bases clipped from V and 4 bases from J, the junction kept 6 bases outside the gene matches. The CDR3 sequence is 14 residues long. The germline V gene has CDR1 SGHDT and CDR2 YYEEEE. DNA of the CDR3: TGTGCCAGCAGGAGAACAGGGGGCAGCTATGGCTACACCTTC. Its translation is CASRRTGGSYGYTF.

The chain carries TRBV7-2 and TRBJ2-7; tentative D call: TRBD1 (5 bases). Germline V CDR1 and CDR2: SGHTA, FQGNSA. This CDR3 region has 15 residues. Trimming cost V 0 bases and J 1 base, with 10 bases left between them. For the CDR3, the DNA is TGTGCCAGCAGCTTAGCAGGTTCAGGGTCCTACGAGCAGTACTTC. Amino acid sequence: CASSLAGSGSYEQYF.

The rearrangement links TRBV30 to TRBJ1-5, with 7 bases lining up with TRBD1. CDR1 and CDR2 (germline): GTSNPN, SVGIG (reference sequence). Germline trimming cut 2 bases from V and 5 bases from J; bases unmatched to any gene: 9. CDR3 length: 15 amino acids. In DNA, the CDR3 is TGTGCCTGGAGTTCCCAGGGGGGTTCCTATCAGCCCCAGCATTTT. This encodes CAWSSQGGSYQPQHF.

The chain employs TRBV11-2 and TRBJ1-1; a possible D gene is TRBD1 (5 bases). This CDR3 contains 14 residues. Per germline, CDR1 SGHAT and CDR2 FQNNGV. Trimming left V 5 bases short and J 3 bases short, with 13 bases between. This chain's CDR3 is CASSQPRVDTEAFF. The CDR3 DNA reads TGTGCCAGCAGCCAGCCCAGGGTAGACACTGAAGCTTTCTTT.

The chain is built from TRBV5-8 and TRBJ1-4, with 10 positions matching TRBD1. The germline V gene encodes CDR1 SGHTS and CDR2 YDEGEE. With V trimmed by 4 bases and J by 4 bases, 4 bases remained unmatched. This CDR3 contains 15 residues. CDR3 amino acids: CASSGGQGSNEKLFF. The CDR3 nucleotides read TGTGCCAGCAGCGGGGGACAGGGGAGTAATGAAAAACTGTTTTTT. Full variable domain (remainder filled in from reference TRBV5-8 and TRBJ1-4): EAGVTQSPTHLIKTRGQQATLRCSPISGHTSVYWYQQALGLGLQFLLWYDEGEERNRGNFPPRFSGRQFPNYSSELNVNALELEDSALYLCASSGGQGSNEKLFFGSGTQLSVL.

The chain has TRBV9 and TRBJ2-5; TRBD2 agrees at 7 bases. Germline V gene data show CDR1 as SGDLS and CDR2 as YYNGEE. V shed 3 bases and J 0 bases; nucleotides not matched to a gene: 5. This CDR3 spans 15 amino acids. CDR3 sequence reads: CASSERGTYQETQYF. The CDR3, as DNA: TGTGCCAGCAGCGAGCGGGGCACTTACCAAGAGACCCAGTACTTC.

The chain combines TRBV5-4 with TRBJ2-7, with 7 bases lining up with TRBD1. There are 14 residues in the CDR3. Unmatched junction bases numbered 8, after V lost 7 bases and J lost 1 base. Germline lookup yields CDR1 SGHNT and CDR2 YYREEE (reference sequence). The DNA for the CDR3 is TGTGCCAGCCGAGGACAGGTCGAGTCCTACGAGCAGTACTTC. This encodes CASRGQVESYEQYF.

CDR3 amino acids: CSVVGGASYGYTF. CDR3 sequence (DNA): TGCAGCGTTGTGGGTGGGGCGAGCTATGGCTACACCTTC. The rearrangement uses TRBV29-1 and TRBJ1-2; a possible D gene is TRBD1 (5 bases). The V end was cut by 4 bases, the J end by 4 bases, with 13 bases between. CDR1 is SQVTM and CDR2 is ANQGSEA in the germline V gene. The CDR3 runs 13 residues.

V and J are TRBV2 and TRBJ2-7; 11 nucleotides match TRBD2. There are 15 residues in the CDR3. Germline V CDR1 and CDR2: SNHLY, FYNNEI. The V gene end was trimmed by 2 bases and the J gene end by 2 bases; junction bases not matched to a gene: 2. CDR3 coding DNA: TGTGCCAGCAGTGAACTAGCGGGGGGCCCCTACGAGCAGTACTTC. Its translation: CASSELAGGPYEQYF.

The genes are TRBV28 and TRBJ1-2; no clear D gene. Between the trimmed V and J ends, which lost 4 bases and 3 bases, there was a span of 6 bases. Looked up from germline, CDR1 is MDHEN and CDR2 is SYDVKM. This CDR3 has 12 residues. The CDR3 sequence: CASSSTHYGYTF. The CDR3 DNA reads TGTGCCAGCAGTTCCACACACTATGGCTACACCTTC.

J is TRBJ2-5 and V is TRBV7-3; tentatively, D is TRBD1 (6 bases). Germline values: CDR1 SGHTA, CDR2 FQGTGA. V was clipped by 2 bases and J by 2 bases, with 12 bases between them. This CDR3 region has 15 residues. The CDR3 bases are TGTGCCAGCAGCTTATTTGGGGGCATTCAAGAGACCCAGTACTTC. Protein product: CASSLFGGIQETQYF.

The chain links TRBV7-3 to TRBJ2-1; D might be TRBD1 (5 bases). Germline values: CDR1 SGHTA, CDR2 FQGTGA. The germline V and J ends were trimmed by 1 base and 3 bases, with 13 bases remaining between them. This CDR3 has 16 amino acids. The CDR3 nucleotides read TGTGCCAGCAGCTTAATAGTAGGGGCTCGCTACAATGAGCAGTTCTTC. Residues: CASSLIVGARYNEQFF.

The gene calls are TRBV9 and TRBJ2-2; 11 bases match TRBD1. Germline trimming cut 3 bases from V and 5 bases from J; bases unmatched to any gene: 18. The CDR3 has 20 residues. The germline gives CDR1 SGDLS, CDR2 YYNGEE. This CDR3 reads CASSGLRDRGKIGQTGELFF. CDR3 nucleotides: TGTGCCAGCAGCGGGCTCCGGGACAGGGGGAAAATAGGTCAGACCGGGGAGCTGTTTTTT. Together with reference TRBV9 and TRBJ2-2, the CDR3 gives the full variable domain: DSGVTQTPKHLITATGQRVTLRCSPRSGDLSVYWYQQSLDQGLQFLIQYYNGEERAKGNILERFSAQQFPDLHSELNLSSLELGDSALYFCASSGLRDRGKIGQTGELFFGEGSRLTVL.

The chain links TRBV5-1 to TRBJ2-5, with a possible D match to TRBD1 (5 bases). This CDR3 has 14 residues. CDR1 and CDR2 from the germline V gene are SGHRS and YFSETQ. With 0 bases removed from V and 3 bases from J, the gap between germline ends came to 9 bases. The CDR3 sequence is CASSLGPGKETQYF. The CDR3 DNA follows: TGCGCCAGCAGCTTGGGTCCAGGGAAAGAGACCCAGTACTTC. Filled out from reference TRBV5-1 and TRBJ2-5, the complete variable domain reads KAGVTQTPRYLIKTRGQQVTLSCSPISGHRSVSWYQQTPGQGLQFLFEYFSETQRNKGNFPGRFSGRQFSNSRSEMNVSTLELGDSALYLCASSLGPGKETQYFGPGTRLLVL.

The chain links TRBV28 to TRBJ2-2; 8 bases line up with TRBD2. V shed 5 bases, J shed 0 bases, and the junction held 8 bases outside the gene matches. Germline V gene lookup returns CDR1 MDHEN and CDR2 SYDVKM. This CDR3 has 17 amino acids. This CDR3 is CASSPPAGGTNTGELFF. DNA for the CDR3: TGTGCCAGCAGTCCCCCTGCGGGGGGAACGAACACCGGGGAGCTGTTTTTT.

The chain combines TRBV11-1 with TRBJ2-5, with a possible D match to TRBD1 (5 bases). V shed 5 bases and J shed 1 base, with 17 bases lying between them. The CDR3 runs 16 residues. The germline CDR1 and CDR2 sequences are SGHAT and FQDESV (reference sequence). CDR3 sequence (DNA): TGTGCCAGCAGCCGAGCCGGAGACAGCCTCCAAGAGACCCAGTACTTC. This codes for CASSRAGDSLQETQYF. The full variable domain, in which reference TRBV11-1 and TRBJ2-5 provide the parts outside the CDR3, is EAEVAQSPRYKITEKSQAVAFWCDPISGHATLYWYRQILGQGPELLVQFQDESVVDDSQLPKDRFSAERLKGVDSTLKIQPAELGDSAMYLCASSRAGDSLQETQYFGPGTRLLVL.

The gene calls are TRBV6-6 and TRBJ2-7, with D possibly being TRBD2 (7 bases). V was trimmed by 0 bases and J by 5 bases, leaving 11 bases between them. This CDR3 spans 14 amino acids. Germline values: CDR1 MNHNY, CDR2 SVGAGI (reference sequence). The CDR3 DNA is TGTGCCAGCAGTTACTCGGGGGGGCGAAACGAGCAGTACTTC. It encodes CASSYSGGRNEQYF.

Comments on this clone: At the DNA level, this CDR3 is encoded by other sequences in the same sample as well. The rearrangement links TRBV7-8 to TRBJ1-3; a possible D gene is TRBD1 (5 bases). The germline gives CDR1 SGHVS, CDR2 FQNEAQ. This CDR3 comprises 16 residues. V gave up 3 bases and J gave up 0 bases, with 12 bases separating them. DNA for the CDR3: TGTGCCAGCAGCTTTGACAGACCCTTCTCTGGAAACACCATATATTTT. This encodes CASSFDRPFSGNTIYF.

With respect to this clone: The same CDR3 can be traced to other DNA sequences in this sample. This sequence joins TRBV6-1 and TRBJ1-1; D is possibly TRBD1 (5 bases). CDR1 MNHNS and CDR2 SASEGT come from the germline V gene. There are 15 residues in the CDR3. V was pared by 3 bases and J by 0 bases, with 11 bases between. DNA for the CDR3: TGTGCCAGCAGTGATAGGGGCAGGTTGAACACTGAAGCTTTCTTT. Translating it yields CASSDRGRLNTEAFF.

J is TRBJ2-3 and V is TRBV7-3, with TRBD2 matching over 7 bases. The CDR3 is 16 amino acids. Germline lookup yields CDR1 SGHTA and CDR2 FQGTGA. V dropped 3 bases and J dropped 3; count of bases not matched to a gene: 9. In DNA, the CDR3 is TGTGCCAGCAGCTTGGGGGGAGGGGATCGGACAGATACGCAGTATTTT. This gives the protein CASSLGGGDRTDTQYF.

The CDR3 protein is CASTPLGTGGTEAFF. The CDR3 coding sequence is TGTGCCAGCACCCCCTTAGGGACAGGGGGGACTGAAGCTTTCTTT. The chain joins TRBV6-5 to TRBJ1-1; 11 nucleotides align to TRBD1. This CDR3 is 15 amino acids long. Germline values: CDR1 MNHEY, CDR2 SVGAGI. The V gene end was trimmed by 7 bases and the J gene end by 5 bases; junction bases not matched to a gene: 9.

This clone was seen only once. The J gene is TRBJ1-2, the V gene TRBV5-5, with 8 bases that match TRBD1. The junction had 7 bases not matched to a gene; V was cut back by 0 bases and J by 6 bases. Looked up from germline, CDR1 is SGHKS and CDR2 is YYEKEE (reference sequence). This CDR3 has 15 residues. The CDR3 sequence: CASSLGMRTGNGYTF. CDR3 sequence (DNA): TGTGCCAGCAGCTTGGGTATGAGGACAGGGAATGGCTACACCTTC.

A single count supports this clone. This chain uses TRBV11-1 with TRBJ2-5; 9 bases map to TRBD1. The J call may be incorrect, as the DNA end agrees better with TRBJ2-7. Germline values: CDR1 SGHAT, CDR2 FQDESV (reference sequence). This CDR3 comprises 15 residues. The CDR3 region has the DNA TGTGCCAGCAGCCCCCCCGGGACAGGGTATAGCGAGCAGTACTTC. It codes for CASSPPGTGYSEQYF.

The chain has TRBV5-6 and TRBJ1-1, with TRBD1 as a possible D gene (6 bases). CDR3 length: 14 amino acids. V was shortened by 4 bases and J by 1 base, with 11 bases between the two germline ends. The V gene's germline CDR1 is SGHDT and CDR2 YYEEEE. The CDR3 loop reads CASSPRGENTEAFF. In DNA, the CDR3 is TGTGCCAGCAGCCCCAGGGGCGAGAACACTGAAGCTTTCTTT.